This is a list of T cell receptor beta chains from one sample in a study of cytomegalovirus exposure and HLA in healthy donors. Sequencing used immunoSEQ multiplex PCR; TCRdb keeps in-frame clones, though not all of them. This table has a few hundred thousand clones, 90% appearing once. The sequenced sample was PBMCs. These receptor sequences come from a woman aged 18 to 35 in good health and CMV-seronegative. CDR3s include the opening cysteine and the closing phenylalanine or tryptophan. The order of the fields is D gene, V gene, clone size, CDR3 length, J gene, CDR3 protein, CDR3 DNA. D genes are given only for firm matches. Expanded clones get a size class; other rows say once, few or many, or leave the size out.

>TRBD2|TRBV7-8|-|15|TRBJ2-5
CASSHELAGQETQYF
TGTGCCAGCAGTCACGAACTAGCGGGCCAAGAGACCCAGTACTTC
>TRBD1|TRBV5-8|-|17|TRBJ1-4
CASSLRDRGLSGEKLFF
TGTGCCAGCAGCCTACGGGACAGGGGGCTTTCTGGTGAAAAACTGTTTTTT
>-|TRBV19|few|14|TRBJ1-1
CASSIDRANTEAFF
TGTGCCAGTAGTATAGACAGGGCGAACACTGAAGCTTTCTTT
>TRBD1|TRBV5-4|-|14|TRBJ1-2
CASSHAQGNYGYTF
TGTGCCAGCAGCCATGCACAGGGGAACTATGGCTACACCTTC
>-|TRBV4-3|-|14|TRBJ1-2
CASSQDGQSQGYTF
TGCGCCAGCAGCCAAGATGGCCAGTCTCAGGGCTACACCTTC
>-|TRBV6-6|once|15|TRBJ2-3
CASSSGAGSTDTQYF
TGTGCCAGCAGTTCCGGGGCGGGGTCCACAGATACGCAGTATTTT
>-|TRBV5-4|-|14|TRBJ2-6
CASSSRAGANVLTF
TGTGCCAGCAGCAGCAGGGCTGGGGCCAACGTCCTGACTTTC
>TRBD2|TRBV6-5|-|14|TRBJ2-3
CASRAGLASDTQYF
TGTGCCAGCAGGGCGGGACTAGCGTCAGATACGCAGTATTTT
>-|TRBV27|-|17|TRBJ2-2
CASSLWTAARGTGELFF
TGTGCCAGCAGTTTATGGACAGCGGCGAGGGGCACCGGGGAGCTGTTTTTT
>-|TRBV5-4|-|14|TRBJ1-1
CASSFRRENTEAFF
TGTGCCAGCAGCTTCCGCAGGGAGAACACTGAAGCTTTCTTT
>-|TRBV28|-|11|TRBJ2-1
CASLRLDEQFF
TGTGCCAGCCTTCGTCTTGATGAGCAGTTCTTC
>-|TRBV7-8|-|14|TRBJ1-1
CASSEDGKNTEAFF
TGTGCCAGCAGCGAGGACGGGAAGAACACTGAAGCTTTCTTT
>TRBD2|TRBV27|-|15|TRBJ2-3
CASSLLAGGQSTQYF
TGTGCCAGCAGTCTCCTAGCGGGGGGGCAAAGTACGCAGTATTTT
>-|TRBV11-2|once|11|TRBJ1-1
CASSLYTEAFF
TGTGCCAGCAGCTTATATACTGAAGCTTTCTTT
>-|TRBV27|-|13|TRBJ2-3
CASSGHRTDTQYF
TGTGCCAGCAGTGGACACCGCACAGATACGCAGTATTTT
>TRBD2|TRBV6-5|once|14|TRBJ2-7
CASSGSGEPYEQYF
TGTGCCAGCAGTGGTAGCGGGGAACCCTACGAGCAGTACTTC
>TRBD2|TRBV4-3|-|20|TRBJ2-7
CASSQVAATSGGALVSEQYF
TGCGCCAGCAGCCAAGTTGCGGCGACTAGCGGGGGGGCCCTTGTCTCCGAGCAGTACTTC
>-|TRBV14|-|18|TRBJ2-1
CASSTSRGLRLSYNEQFF
TGTGCCAGCAGTACCTCCAGGGGCTTGCGTCTTTCCTACAATGAGCAGTTCTTC
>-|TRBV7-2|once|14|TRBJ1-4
CASSQGHGNEKLFF
TGTGCCAGCAGCCAGGGACACGGGAATGAAAAACTGTTTTTT
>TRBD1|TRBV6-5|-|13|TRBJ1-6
CASSDRDNSPLHF
TGTGCCAGCAGTGACAGGGATAATTCACCCCTCCACTTT
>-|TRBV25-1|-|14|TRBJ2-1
CASSEYRDGNEQFF
TGTGCCAGCAGTGAATACAGGGATGGCAATGAGCAGTTCTTC
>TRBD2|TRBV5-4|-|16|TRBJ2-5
CASSPSGGGRGETQYF
TGTGCCAGCAGCCCCTCGGGCGGGGGGCGCGGAGAGACCCAGTACTTC
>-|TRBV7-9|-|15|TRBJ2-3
CASSLTTYGTDTQYF
TGTGCCAGCAGCTTAACGACTTATGGCACAGATACGCAGTATTTT
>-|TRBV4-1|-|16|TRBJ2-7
CASSQDGRGTAYEQYF
TGCGCCAGCAGCCAAGACGGACGGGGGACAGCCTACGAGCAGTACTTC
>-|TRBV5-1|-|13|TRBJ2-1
CASSFESYNEQFF
TGCGCCAGCAGCTTTGAGAGTTACAATGAGCAGTTCTTC
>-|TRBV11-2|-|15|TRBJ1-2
CASSLATTRNYGYTF
TGTGCCAGCAGCTTAGCCACGACACGGAACTATGGCTACACCTTC
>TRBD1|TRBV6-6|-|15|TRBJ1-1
CASSPGTGINTEAFF
TGTGCCAGCAGTCCCGGGACAGGGATTAACACTGAAGCTTTCTTT
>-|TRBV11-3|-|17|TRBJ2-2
CASSSRGGAANTGELFF
TGTGCCAGCAGCTCCCGAGGAGGGGCCGCGAACACCGGGGAGCTGTTTTTT
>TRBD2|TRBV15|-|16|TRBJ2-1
CAVKGLISGVYNEQFF
TGTGCCGTGAAGGGATTAATTAGCGGGGTTTACAATGAGCAGTTCTTC
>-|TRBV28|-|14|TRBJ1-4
CASTPSPTNEKLFF
TGTGCCAGCACCCCGTCCCCAACTAATGAAAAACTGTTTTTT
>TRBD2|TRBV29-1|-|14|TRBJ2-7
CSVEELGGNYEQYF
TGCAGCGTTGAAGAATTGGGGGGGAACTACGAGCAGTACTTC
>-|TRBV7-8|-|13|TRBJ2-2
CGFLRVFTGELFF
TGTGGTTTCCTGAGGGTATTCACCGGGGAGCTGTTTTTT
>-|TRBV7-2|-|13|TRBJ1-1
CASLHQWNTEAFF
TGTGCCAGCCTTCACCAGTGGAACACTGAAGCTTTCTTT
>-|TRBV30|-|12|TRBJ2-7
CAWSWSSYEQYF
TGTGCCTGGAGTTGGAGCTCCTACGAGCAGTACTTC
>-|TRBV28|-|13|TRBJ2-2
CASSPGETGELFF
TGTGCCAGCAGTCCCGGGGAAACCGGGGAGCTGTTTTTT
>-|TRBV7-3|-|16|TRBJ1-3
CASSRFRRSFGNTIYF
TGTGCCAGCAGCCGATTCAGGAGGTCGTTCGGAAACACCATATATTTT
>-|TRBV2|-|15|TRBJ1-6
CASSDRLGLNSPLHF
TGTGCCAGCAGTGACCGCCTCGGGTTAAATTCACCCCTCCACTTT
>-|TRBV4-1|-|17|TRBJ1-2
CASSQDRSAPAGYGYTF
TGCGCCAGCAGCCAAGATAGGTCTGCCCCGGCAGGGTATGGCTACACCTTC
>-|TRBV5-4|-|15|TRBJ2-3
CASSLRDSFTDTQYF
TGTGCCAGCAGCCTCCGGGACTCTTTCACAGATACGCAGTATTTT
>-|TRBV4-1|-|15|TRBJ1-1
CASSQAGGMNTEAFF
TGCGCCAGCAGCCAAGCGGGGGGTATGAACACTGAAGCTTTCTTT
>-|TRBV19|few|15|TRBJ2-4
CASVEEGAGKNIQYF
TGTGCCAGCGTGGAGGAGGGGGCTGGCAAAAACATTCAGTACTTC
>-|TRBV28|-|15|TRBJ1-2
CAATGRGSAPGGYTF
TGTGCGGCGACGGGTCGGGGATCGGCCCCGGGTGGCTACACCTTC
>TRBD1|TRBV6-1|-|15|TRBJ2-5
CASRLKVGTGETQYF
TGTGCCAGCAGGCTCAAGGTGGGGACAGGGGAGACCCAGTACTTC
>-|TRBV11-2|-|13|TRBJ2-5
CASSLPTGETQYF
TGTGCCAGCAGCTTACCCACAGGGGAGACCCAGTACTTC
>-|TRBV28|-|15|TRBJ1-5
CASTSSGGLYQPQHF
TGTGCCAGCACCTCTTCGGGGGGGCTCTACCAGCCCCAGCATTTT
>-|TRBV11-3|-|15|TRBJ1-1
CASSLGGGVNTEAFF
TGTGCCAGCAGCTTAGGAGGAGGGGTTAACACTGAAGCTTTCTTT
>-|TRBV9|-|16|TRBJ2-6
CASSVATSSGANVLTF
TGTGCCAGCAGCGTAGCTACGAGCTCTGGGGCCAACGTCCTGACTTTC
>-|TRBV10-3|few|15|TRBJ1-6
CAISAAGGDNSPLHF
TGTGCCATCAGTGCCGCCGGAGGGGATAATTCACCCCTCCACTTT
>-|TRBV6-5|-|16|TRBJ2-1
CASSYMGHLISNEQFF
TGTGCCAGCAGTTATATGGGACACCTTATTTCAAATGAGCAGTTCTTC
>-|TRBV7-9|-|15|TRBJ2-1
CASSTPGSIYNEQFF
TGTGCCAGCAGCACCCCGGGATCCATATACAATGAGCAGTTCTTC
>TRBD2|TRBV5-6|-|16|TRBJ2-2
CASSLDGTSGAGELFF
TGTGCCAGCAGCTTGGATGGCACTAGCGGGGCCGGGGAGCTGTTTTTT
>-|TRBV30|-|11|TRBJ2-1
CAWGALREQFF
TGTGCCTGGGGGGCTTTACGTGAGCAGTTCTTC
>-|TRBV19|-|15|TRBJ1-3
CASSIVGLSGNTIYF
TGTGCCAGTAGTATAGTGGGCCTCTCTGGAAACACCATATATTTT